One TCR beta chain is described in this entry. The antigen is undetermined. It was with 60 Vbeta and 13 Jbeta primers that the PCR ran. Using immunoSEQ multiplex PCR, the repertoire was profiled, and TCRdb retains in-frame clones only, with some absent. The sample consists of fewer than 150,000 clones, approximately 80% of them appearing once. The data were obtained in a study of cytomegalovirus exposure and HLA in healthy donors. Study observations and caveats: The analysis excluded some indistinguishable V segments, including TRBV6-2 and TRBV6-3. Researchers reported in a later analysis that a missense DCLRE1C variant was tied to TCR beta V- and J-gene trimming.

There are 14 residues in the CDR3. Germline V gene sequence: CDR1 SGHKS, CDR2 YYEKEE (reference sequence). Trimming stripped 0 bases from V and 1 base from J, with 7 bases between. The chain couples TRBV5-5 to TRBJ1-1; possible D gene TRBD1, 5 bases. The receptor's source is a male donor in good health and CMV-seronegative. Sequencing used PBMCs. CDR3 in DNA: TGTGCCAGCAGCTTGGAGGGGCGGAACACTGAAGCTTTCTTT. Its protein product is CASSLEGRNTEAFF.